This TCR beta chain was identified in a study of post-analysis software for immune sequencing data (dated by TCRdb to between 2014 and 2016). For the study in its entirety: Disease courses on record covered relapsing-remitting, secondary progressive and progressive-relapsing multiple sclerosis, though some patients had no subtype annotation. A subset of samples was prepared in parallel using single-end sample barcoding, then pooled and co-amplified after Illumina adapter ligation. The multiple sclerosis patient repertoires were compared with 11 previously published healthy control repertoires from donors aged about 6 to 25 years. Beyond this particular receptor, the publication reports: Compared with controls, multiple sclerosis patients had significantly lower normalized Chao1 diversity, a finding suggesting substantial peripheral T-cell clonal expansion. The multiple sclerosis patient group was slightly younger than the control group. When samples were clustered directly using the F measure, samples prepared in the same batch co-clustered strongly, which prompted a batch-effect correction. About 5 TRBV segments, including TRBV5-6, TRBV5-1 and TRBV20-1, were significantly more frequent in patients than controls.

To demonstrate the VDJtools post-analysis software, TCR beta repertoires were profiled from the peripheral blood of roughly 14 young patients with multiple sclerosis. The multiple sclerosis patients were children and adolescents between roughly 6 and 16 years of age. The CDR3 measures 15 amino acids from cysteine to phenylalanine. The DNA shown is the 45-base CDR3, in frame from base 1. From the germline V gene, CDR1 is MGHDK and CDR2 is SYGVNS. V was cut back by 1 base and J by 4 bases, leaving a gap of 13 bases between them. Turning to this clonotype: It has no known antigen specificity. Base qualities are not provided; no much larger clone lies one nucleotide away.

Library creation used PCR. Sequencing was performed on an Illumina HiSeq 2500. To reduce PCR and sequencing biases, unique molecular identifiers were built into the TCR beta cDNA libraries. Approximately 500,000 cDNA molecules were obtained for every 1 to 10 million input T cells, so each molecule roughly corresponded to one T cell. The patient libraries were prepared and sequenced using the same protocol as the earlier healthy control dataset. Within a given batch, samples were prepared together, multiplexed and sequenced on the same HiSeq lane. Regarding the original processing steps: Raw barcoded reads were processed with MIGEC, discarding single-read molecular identifier groups before consensus assembly and CDR3 extraction. Clonotype tables were post-analysed with VDJtools, and diversity was normalized by down-sampling all datasets to the smallest sample size. To correct batch-related cross-sample contamination, repertoire overlap clustering matched CDR3 amino acid sequences but not nucleotide sequences. TCRdb itself trimmed the public reads at Q25 with fastp, ran MiXCR and retained productive beta chains. Records with the same CDR3 protein are collapsed into one entry carrying the most frequent genes and DNA. V and J calls and clone size were set by TCRdb, not the authors. The sample profile shows under 650,000 distinct CDR3 sequences; 44% of them were found once. The top ten clones comprise roughly 1.8% of the sample.

This clonotype was sampled from a girl between 5 and 17 years old with multiple sclerosis. Recombination linked TRBV25-1 to TRBJ1-2; matching of 6 bases hints at TRBD1 as the D gene. The sample taken for sequencing was blood. The DNA sequence reads TGTGCCAGCAGTGAATGGGGGACAAGGATCTATGGCTACACCTTC. The resulting protein is CASSEWGTRIYGYTF.